This T cell receptor beta chain was recovered during a study of CD8 T cells in Susac syndrome. Germline CDR1 is KGHSH and CDR2 is LQKENI. The CDR3 runs to 17 residues. V lost 0 bases, J lost 2 bases, and 17 bases lay in between. FACS was used to enrich TEMRA cells, whereas the CD8+ and CD4+ T cells were obtained by negative isolation. A quantity of about 0.5 to 1 ug RNA underwent reverse transcription using random hexamers. Across 54 Vbeta and 13 Jbeta, immunoSEQ multiplex PCR amplified TCR beta CDR3. TCRdb called the immunoSEQ multiplex PCR reads again in MiXCR, with one record for every CDR3 protein. The table has roughly 300,000 distinct CDR3 sequences, 85% seen once; the top ten hold approximately 0.12%.

This rearrangement joins TRBV18 to TRBJ2-7; D could derive from TRBD1 or TRBD2 (5 bases each). Sequenced input: CD8+ T cells from PBMCs. This TCR was sampled from a human donor with multiple sclerosis. CDR3 protein: CASSPPPWSEGPYEQYF. The DNA of the CDR3 is TGTGCCAGCTCACCACCCCCATGGTCCGAGGGGCCCTACGAGCAGTACTTC. The whole variable domain, filled in from reference TRBV18 and TRBJ2-7, reads NAGVMQNPRHLVRRRGQEARLRCSPMKGHSHVYWYRQLPEEGLKFMVYLQKENIIDESGMPKERFSAEFPKEGPSILRIQQVVRGDSAAYFCASSPPPWSEGPYEQYFGPGTRLTVT.